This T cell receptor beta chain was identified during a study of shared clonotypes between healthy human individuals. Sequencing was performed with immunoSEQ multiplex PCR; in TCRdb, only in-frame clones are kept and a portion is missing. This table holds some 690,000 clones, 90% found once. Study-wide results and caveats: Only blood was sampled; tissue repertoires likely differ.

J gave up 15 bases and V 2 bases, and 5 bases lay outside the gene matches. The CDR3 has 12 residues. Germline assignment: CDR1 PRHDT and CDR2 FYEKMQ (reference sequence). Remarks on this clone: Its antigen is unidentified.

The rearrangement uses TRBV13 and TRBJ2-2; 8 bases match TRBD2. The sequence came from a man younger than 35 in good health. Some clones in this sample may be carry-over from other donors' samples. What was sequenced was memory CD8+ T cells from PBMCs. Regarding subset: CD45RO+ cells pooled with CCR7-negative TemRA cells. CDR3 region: CASSLKREILFF. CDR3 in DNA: TGTGCCAGCAGCTTAAAGCGGGAGATATTGTTTTTT.